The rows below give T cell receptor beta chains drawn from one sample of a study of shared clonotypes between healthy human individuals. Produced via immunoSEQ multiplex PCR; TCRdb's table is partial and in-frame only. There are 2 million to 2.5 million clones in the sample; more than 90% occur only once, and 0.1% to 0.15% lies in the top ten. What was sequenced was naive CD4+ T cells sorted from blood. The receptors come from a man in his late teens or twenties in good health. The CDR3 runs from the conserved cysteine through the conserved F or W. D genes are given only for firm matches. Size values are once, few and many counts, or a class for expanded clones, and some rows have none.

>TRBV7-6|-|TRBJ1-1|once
CASSAGTTNTEAFF
TGTGCCAGCAGCGCCGGGACAACCAACACTGAAGCTTTCTTT
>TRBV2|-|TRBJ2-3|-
CASSGGAGNTDTQYF
TGTGCCAGCAGTGGTGGGGCCGGAAACACAGATACGCAGTATTTT
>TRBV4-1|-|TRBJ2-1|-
CASSLGPIISYNEQFF
TGCGCCAGCAGCCTGGGACCAATTATTTCGTACAATGAGCAGTTCTTC
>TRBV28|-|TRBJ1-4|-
CASSSPRSTNEKLFF
TGTGCCAGCAGCTCACCCCGATCAACTAATGAAAAACTGTTTTTT
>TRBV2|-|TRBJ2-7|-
CASKELSFKQYF
TGTGCCAGCAAGGAACTGAGTTTCAAGCAGTACTTC
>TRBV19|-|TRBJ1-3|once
CASNALSGNTIYF
TGTGCCAGTAACGCACTCTCTGGAAACACCATATATTTT
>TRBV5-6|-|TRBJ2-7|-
CASSLGGNPYEQYF
TGTGCCAGCAGCTTGGGGGGAAACCCCTACGAGCAGTACTTC
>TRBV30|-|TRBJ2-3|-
CAWSRRRTSTDTQYF
TGTGCCTGGAGCCGTAGGCGTACTAGCACAGATACGCAGTATTTT
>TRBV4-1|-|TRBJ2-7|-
CASSQGDLSPYEQYF
TGCGCCAGCAGCCAAGGAGACCTCTCCCCCTACGAGCAGTACTTC
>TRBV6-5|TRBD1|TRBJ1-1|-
CASSYAGRGQTEAFF
TGTGCCAGCAGTTACGCGGGCAGGGGGCAAACTGAAGCTTTCTTT
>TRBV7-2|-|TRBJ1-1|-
CASSSDGENTEAFF
TGTGCCAGCAGCTCAGACGGCGAGAACACTGAAGCTTTCTTT
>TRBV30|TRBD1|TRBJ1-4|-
CALTGLNEKLFF
TGTGCCTTGACAGGGCTAAACGAAAAACTGTTTTTT
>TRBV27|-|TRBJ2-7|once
CASSLLRGYEQYF
TGTGCCAGCAGTTTACTGCGGGGCTACGAGCAGTACTTC
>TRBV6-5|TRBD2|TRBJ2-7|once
CASRAGGPTYEQYF
TGTGCCAGCAGGGCGGGGGGGCCCACCTACGAGCAGTACTTC
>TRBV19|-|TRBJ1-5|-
CASSPVDITNQPQHF
TGTGCCAGTAGTCCAGTGGACATAACCAATCAGCCCCAGCATTTT
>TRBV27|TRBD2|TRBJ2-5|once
CASSFRPGGTQYF
TGTGCCAGCAGTTTCCGACCGGGAGGGACCCAGTACTTC
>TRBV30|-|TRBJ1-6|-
CAWSVPGRGYNSPLHF
TGTGCCTGGAGTGTACCGGGACGGGGCTATAATTCACCCCTCCACTTT
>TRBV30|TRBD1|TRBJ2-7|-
CAWSVTLLVGDRKAYEQYF
TGTGCCTGGAGTGTAACTCTTTTGGTAGGGGACAGAAAAGCGTACGAGCAGTACTTC
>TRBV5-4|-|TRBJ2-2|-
CASSNRGGALPGELFF
TGTGCCAGCAGCAACAGGGGAGGGGCACTCCCCGGGGAGCTGTTTTTT
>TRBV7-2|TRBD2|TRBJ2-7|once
CASSLTDGGYEQYF
TGTGCCAGCAGCTTAACGGACGGGGGGTACGAGCAGTACTTC
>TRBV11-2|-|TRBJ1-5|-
CASSLDGSYQPQHF
TGTGCCAGCAGCTTAGATGGAAGTTATCAGCCCCAGCATTTT
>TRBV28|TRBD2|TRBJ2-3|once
CASLEGGARTDTQYF
TGTGCCAGTTTGGAGGGAGGGGCCCGCACAGATACGCAGTATTTT
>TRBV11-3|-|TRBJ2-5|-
CASSLDGQTQYF
TGTGCCAGCAGCTTAGATGGGCAGACCCAGTACTTC